The table lists the clone carrying this TCR beta chain with a few counts. V lost 3 bases, J lost 4 bases, and 23 bases stayed unmatched. The CDR3 runs 20 residues. Germline values: CDR1 SGHTA, CDR2 FQGTGA. This record belongs to a study of blood T cell repertoires in COVID-19. In the original analysis: Nucleated cell counts were estimated from reference gene primer amplification. Clones were read by immunoSEQ multiplex PCR, and TCRdb kept only the in-frame ones, dropping some. V, J and clone size were drawn from that table, and D and trimming were deduced from the DNA. The table records 150,000 to 160,000 clones, 83% of them present only once.

The chain couples TRBV7-3 to TRBJ2-7; 8 positions match TRBD1. The sample was peripheral blood. This sequence originates from a woman aged 60-75 years with COVID-19, enrolled during active disease. CDR3 nucleotide sequence: TGTGCCAGCAGCTTTTCTTTAAGAAAACGGACAGGAGGGGACAGGTACGAGCAGTACTTC. Amino acid sequence: CASSFSLRKRTGGDRYEQYF.